Each of the 9 T cell receptor beta chains below was sequenced from the same sample in a study of CD8 T cells in Susac syndrome. A quantity of roughly 0.5 to 1 ug RNA underwent reverse transcription using random hexamers. MiXCR, run by TCRdb on the immunoSEQ multiplex PCR reads, gives a single entry per CDR3 protein. Of roughly 160,000 distinct CDR3 sequences in the sample, around 95% are singletons; the top ten hold 0.13% to 0.15%. Sequenced: CD4+ T cells from PBMCs. The receptors derive from a human donor in good health.

This clonotype came up once. This rearrangement joins TRBV9 to TRBJ2-7, with D perhaps TRBD1 (5 bases). This CDR3 has 14 residues. With 1 base removed from V and 7 bases from J, the gap between germline ends came to 15 bases. The V gene's germline CDR1 is SGDLS and CDR2 YYNGEE. This CDR3 is CASSVSSGPEEQYF. CDR3 in DNA: TGTGCCAGCAGCGTATCGTCAGGGCCGGAGGAGCAGTACTTC.

This chain connects TRBV28 to TRBJ1-2; D unresolved. Germline CDR1 MDHEN, CDR2 SYDVKM. The V end was cut by 3 bases, the J end by 4 bases, with 9 bases between. The CDR3 is made up of 13 amino acids. CDR3 nucleotides: TGTGCCAGCAGTTTGTTATCACGCTATGGCTACACCTTC. Residues: CASSLLSRYGYTF.

This chain joins TRBV4-3 and TRBJ1-2, with D possibly being TRBD1 (5 bases). The CDR3 sequence is 15 residues long. V shed 0 bases and J shed 4 bases, with 12 bases lying between them. Germline V gene lookup returns CDR1 LGHNA and CDR2 YSLEER. CDR3 DNA: TGCGCCAGCAGCCAAGAGGGGGGGAGGCCCTATGGCTACACCTTC. Encoded protein: CASSQEGGRPYGYTF.

The chain joins TRBV20-1 to TRBJ2-3, with a weak D call TRBD1 (5 bases). This CDR3 spans 15 amino acids. Per the germline V gene, CDR1 is DFQATT and CDR2 is SNEGSKA (reference sequence). V lost 3 bases and J 4 bases, leaving 17 bases between the germline ends. The CDR3 DNA sequence: TGCAGTGCTAGTGGCCCAGGCCTAGGGGCAGATACGCAGTATTTT. This gives the protein CSASGPGLGADTQYF.

This rearrangement joins TRBV6-1 to TRBJ1-2; TRBD1 matches at 9 bases. Germline assignment: CDR1 MNHNS and CDR2 SASEGT. V dropped 5 bases and J dropped 4; count of bases not matched to a gene: 14. This CDR3 is built from 17 residues. The chain's CDR3 is CASSTTQGARGRYGYTF. As DNA, the CDR3 is TGTGCCAGCAGTACAACACAGGGGGCCCGCGGCCGCTATGGCTACACCTTC.

V is TRBV28 and J is TRBJ1-2; tentative D call: TRBD1 (5 bases). The CDR3 covers 15 residues. CDR1 and CDR2 (germline): MDHEN, SYDVKM. Between the trimmed V and J ends, which lost 4 bases and 8 bases, there was a span of 20 bases. CDR3 amino acids: CASSSGVPPMPGYTF. In nucleotides, the CDR3 is TGTGCCAGCAGTTCGGGGGTCCCACCTATGCCCGGCTACACCTTC.

The chain employs TRBV18 and TRBJ2-1; unclear D gene. The CDR3 runs 13 residues. The V end was cut by 0 bases, the J end by 8 bases, with 8 bases between. Germline V CDR1 and CDR2: KGHSH, LQKENI. Here the CDR3 reads CASSPPGSDEQFF. For the CDR3, the DNA is TGTGCCAGCTCACCACCGGGGTCCGATGAGCAGTTCTTC.

The V gene is TRBV19, the J gene TRBJ2-5, with D perhaps TRBD1 or TRBD2 (5 bases each). Germline V CDR1 and CDR2: LNHDA, SQIVND (reference sequence). The CDR3 length is 13 residues. The germline V and J ends were trimmed by 3 bases and 2 bases, with 7 bases remaining between them. CDR3 residues: CASSMRGQETQYF. As DNA, the CDR3 is TGTGCCAGTAGTATGAGGGGACAAGAGACCCAGTACTTC.

The chain combines TRBV9 with TRBJ1-2, with D unclear. Germline CDR1 SGDLS, CDR2 YYNGEE. The CDR3 extends over 14 amino acids. V dropped 0 bases and J dropped 4 bases, with 10 bases sitting between them. CDR3 DNA sequence: TGTGCCAGCAGCGTAGTGCAGAATGGCTATGGCTACACCTTC. It codes for CASSVVQNGYGYTF. The entire variable domain, with the rest obtained from reference TRBV9 and TRBJ1-2, is as follows: DSGVTQTPKHLITATGQRVTLRCSPRSGDLSVYWYQQSLDQGLQFLIQYYNGEERAKGNILERFSAQQFPDLHSELNLSSLELGDSALYFCASSVVQNGYGYTFGSGTRLTVV.